The clone carrying this T cell receptor (beta chain) appeared a few times. This sample stems from a study of cytomegalovirus exposure and HLA in healthy donors. PCR employed 60 Vbeta and 13 Jbeta primers. Authors' analysis steps: Approximately 83 million unique TCR beta chains, roughly 12 million shared, were counted in a later analysis. This table comes from immunoSEQ multiplex PCR, and its TCRdb copy is limited to in-frame clones, with some not included. V, J and clone size reflect that table, while D and trimming were determined from the DNA. This sample has around 130,000 clones, with about 8.5% found just once. Trimming took 4 bases from V and 0 from J, leaving 11 bases between them. Germline loops: CDR1 SEHNR, CDR2 FQNEAQ (reference sequence). The CDR3 totals 15 residues.

The sequenced material came from PBMCs. The sequence derives from a man in his forties or fifties in good health and CMV-seronegative. This sequence joins TRBV7-9 and TRBJ2-3, with D possibly matching TRBD2 (6 bases). The CDR3 loop reads CASSYRDFSTDTQYF. DNA of the CDR3: TGTGCCAGCAGCTACCGGGACTTTAGCACAGATACGCAGTATTTT.